The present entry profiles one T cell receptor beta chain with its context. Its specificity is not known. This sample was included in a study of T cell responses to AZD1222 COVID-19 vaccine. V trimming: 6 bases; J trimming: 4 bases; junction bases outside the gene matches: 6. The CDR3 runs to 13 residues. Germline loops: CDR1 SQVTM, CDR2 ANQGSEA. Data came from immunoSEQ multiplex PCR; TCRdb stores just in-frame clones and leaves some out. The repertoire includes roughly 110,000 clones, roughly 90% of them detected once, and 6.5% to 8% sits in the top ten. Study observations and caveats: The donor group comprised mostly white British people and more females; the analysis possibly underestimated clonal diversity.

The sequencing used peripheral blood, collected on day 0 of AZD1222 vaccination. The chain joins TRBV29-1 to TRBJ1-5; the match to TRBD1 covers 7 bases. This receptor was identified in an adult in good health. DNA for the CDR3: TGCAGCGTGGAAACAGGGGAAAATCAGCCCCAGCATTTT. Translated, it gives CSVETGENQPQHF.